These 29 T cell receptor beta chains originate from one sample sequenced in a study of blood T cell repertoires in COVID-19. This table comes from immunoSEQ multiplex PCR, and its TCRdb copy is limited to in-frame clones, with some not included. In the table there are approximately 110,000 clones, around 85% of which are singletons. What was sequenced was peripheral blood. The origin of the receptors is an elderly woman with COVID-19, enrolled during active disease.

The V gene is TRBV28, the J gene TRBJ2-7; TRBD2 matches at 10 bases. Losses at the gene ends were 5 bases for V and 1 base for J; bases not matched to a gene: 5. Germline CDR1 MDHEN, CDR2 SYDVKM. The CDR3 totals 15 residues. The CDR3 region is CASSLAGAKSYEQYF. CDR3 in DNA: TGTGCCAGCAGTCTAGCGGGAGCCAAGTCCTACGAGCAGTACTTC. The variable domain in full, completed from reference TRBV28 and TRBJ2-7, reads DVKVTQSSRYLVKRTGEKVFLECVQDMDHENMFWYRQDPGLGLRLIYFSYDVKMKEKGDIPEGYSVSREKKERFSLILESASTNQTSMYLCASSLAGAKSYEQYFGPGTRLTVT.

The rearrangement joins TRBV19 to TRBJ1-2; D is undetermined. The CDR3 runs 17 residues. The ends were cut back, 3 bases at V and 8 bases at J, with 25 bases in the middle. Germline V gives CDR1 LNHDA, CDR2 SQIVND (reference sequence). The CDR3 region has the DNA TGTGCCAGTAGTATGAGTCGGTCGGGAGGGAGCTCCTTGGGCTACACCTTC. Encoded protein: CASSMSRSGGSSLGYTF.

V and J are TRBV18 and TRBJ1-1; D is unresolved. V was shortened by 3 bases and J by 1 base, with 9 bases between the two germline ends. This CDR3 is built from 14 residues. Germline loops: CDR1 KGHSH, CDR2 LQKENI. The CDR3 protein is CASSPNSGNTEAFF. The CDR3 nucleotides read TGTGCCAGCTCACCCAATTCCGGGAACACTGAAGCTTTCTTT.

This rearrangement joins TRBV18 to TRBJ1-4; weak D call: TRBD1 (6 bases). CDR3 size: 17 residues. Deletions cut 3 bases from V and 5 bases from J, with 19 bases between. Germline CDR1 reads KGHSH; CDR2 reads LQKENI. The CDR3 sequence: CASSPPVGQPNNEKLFF. The CDR3 bases are TGTGCCAGCTCACCTCCCGTAGGACAGCCCAACAATGAAAAACTGTTTTTT. Filled out from reference TRBV18 and TRBJ1-4, the complete variable domain reads NAGVMQNPRHLVRRRGQEARLRCSPMKGHSHVYWYRQLPEEGLKFMVYLQKENIIDESGMPKERFSAEFPKEGPSILRIQQVVRGDSAAYFCASSPPVGQPNNEKLFFGSGTQLSVL.

The V and J genes are TRBV7-6 and TRBJ2-1; 10 bases fit TRBD1. The V segment lost 5 bases and the J segment 2 bases; nucleotides outside the gene matches: 3. Germline CDR1 is SGHVS and CDR2 is FNYEAQ. This CDR3 region has 15 residues. The CDR3 spells CASSPGTGAYNEQFF. As DNA, the CDR3 is TGTGCCAGCAGCCCCGGGACAGGGGCCTACAATGAGCAGTTCTTC.

This clone was found once. The gene calls are TRBV7-9 and TRBJ2-3; possible D gene TRBD2, 6 bases. The CDR3 consists of 16 residues. V lost 1 base to trimming and J lost 2 bases, with 13 bases between them. In germline, CDR1 is SEHNR, CDR2 FQNEAQ (reference sequence). DNA of the CDR3: TGTGCCAGCAGCTTAGTCTGGGACTTATACACAGATACGCAGTATTTT. Translated, it gives CASSLVWDLYTDTQYF.

This clone has just one count. The rearrangement joins TRBV28 to TRBJ2-1; 14 bases fit TRBD2. Germline assignment: CDR1 MDHEN and CDR2 SYDVKM. CDR3 size: 15 residues. V gave up 6 bases and J gave up 8 bases; unmatched junction bases: 6. This chain's CDR3 is CASSRTSGRIYEQFF. For the CDR3, the DNA is TGTGCCAGCAGCCGGACTAGCGGGAGGATCTATGAGCAGTTCTTC.

This clone was found a few times. The gene calls are TRBV7-2 and TRBJ2-1; tentative D call: TRBD2 (6 bases). Trimming removed 3 bases from V and 1 base from J, with 19 bases in between. The CDR3 length is 18 residues. Germline CDR1 reads SGHTA; CDR2 reads FQGNSA. Written as DNA, the CDR3 is TGTGCCAGCAGCTTTAGGTGGCGGGAATCCTTATCCTACAATGAGCAGTTCTTC. Translation gives CASSFRWRESLSYNEQFF.

The chain employs TRBV18 and TRBJ2-1; D gene uncertain. The CDR3 spans 15 residues. V was cut by 4 bases and J by 5 bases, with 15 bases left in between. Germline CDR1 and CDR2: KGHSH and LQKENI. This CDR3 reads CASSLSLTRDNEQFF. For the CDR3, the DNA is TGTGCCAGCTCACTTTCGCTGACTCGCGACAATGAGCAGTTCTTC.

This chain connects TRBV7-9 to TRBJ2-1; D gene uncertain. The CDR3 has 11 amino acids. Germline CDR1 reads SEHNR; CDR2 reads FQNEAQ (reference sequence). V lost 5 bases and J 4 bases, leaving 3 bases between the germline ends. The CDR3 DNA is TGTGCCAGCAGCCCATACAATGAGCAGTTCTTC. Translated: CASSPYNEQFF.

The chain uses TRBV11-1 and TRBJ2-1; D is undetermined. The CDR3 spans 13 residues. The ends were cut back, 1 base at V and 8 bases at J, with 9 bases in the middle. Germline-derived CDR1 and CDR2 are SGHAT and FQDESV (reference sequence). CDR3 sequence: CASSLGPSHEQFF. The CDR3 DNA reads as TGTGCCAGCAGCTTAGGGCCTTCCCATGAGCAGTTCTTC.

The count of this clone is one. The chain recombines TRBV4-3 with TRBJ1-1; tentative D call: TRBD1 (5 bases). V was clipped by 1 base and J by 3 bases, with 9 bases between them. Germline assignment: CDR1 LGHNA and CDR2 YSLEER. The CDR3 loop spans 14 amino acids. This chain's CDR3 is CASSQVGRDTEAFF. The CDR3 DNA reads TGCGCCAGCAGCCAAGTTGGCAGGGACACTGAAGCTTTCTTT.

V and J are TRBV5-1 and TRBJ2-3; perhaps TRBD1 as D (6 bases). The CDR3 consists of 14 residues. CDR1 and CDR2 (germline): SGHRS, YFSETQ. The V end was cut by 3 bases, the J end by 0 bases, with 8 bases between. In DNA, the CDR3 is TGCGCCAGCAGCTGGGACATTAGCACAGATACGCAGTATTTT. It yields the protein CASSWDISTDTQYF.

The rearrangement uses TRBV5-4 and TRBJ2-7; D uncertain. Germline V gene lookup returns CDR1 SGHNT and CDR2 YYREEE (reference sequence). The CDR3 is 13 residues long. V was pared by 5 bases and J by 3 bases, with 12 bases between. The CDR3 is CASSSVGDYEQYF. The CDR3 DNA reads as TGTGCCAGCAGTTCGGTTGGTGACTACGAGCAGTACTTC.

The chain links TRBV7-2 to TRBJ2-7; 8 nucleotides match TRBD2. CDR1 SGHTA and CDR2 FQGNSA come from the germline V gene. The V segment lost 2 bases and the J segment 3 bases; nucleotides outside the gene matches: 6. CDR3 length: 15 amino acids. The CDR3, as DNA: TGTGCCAGCAGCTTACAAGCGGGAGAGAACTACGAGCAGTACTTC. It yields the protein CASSLQAGENYEQYF.

The chain uses TRBV27 and TRBJ2-7; 13 bases map to TRBD2. Per the germline V gene, CDR1 is MNHEY and CDR2 is SMNVEV (reference sequence). The trim removed 0 bases at V and 2 bases at J, leaving 4 bases unmatched. The CDR3 has 17 residues. The CDR3 sequence: CASSLSMGTSGAYEQYF. The CDR3 bases are TGTGCCAGCAGTTTATCGATGGGGACTAGCGGGGCCTACGAGCAGTACTTC.

The V and J genes are TRBV29-1 and TRBJ2-5, with D unclear. The germline gives CDR1 SQVTM, CDR2 ANQGSEA. This CDR3 region has 12 residues. V was pared by 6 bases and J by 2 bases, with 10 bases between. The CDR3 DNA sequence: TGCAGCGTGAGCCGAACGCAAGAGACCCAGTACTTC. It encodes CSVSRTQETQYF.

The table lists this clone with a count of one. The CDR3 is CASNRASGRNTGELFF. The CDR3 nucleotides read TGTGCCAGTAATCGGGCTAGCGGGAGAAACACCGGGGAGCTGTTTTTT. The V call is TRBV19, the J call TRBJ2-2, with 10 bases matching TRBD2. The V gene end was trimmed by 7 bases and the J gene end by 2 bases; junction bases not matched to a gene: 7. Germline V gives CDR1 LNHDA, CDR2 SQIVND (reference sequence). This CDR3 spans 16 amino acids.

The genes are TRBV6-5 and TRBJ1-4, with D maybe TRBD1 (5 bases). V was cut by 6 bases and J by 8 bases, with 16 bases left in between. This CDR3 region has 14 residues. Germline V gives CDR1 MNHEY, CDR2 SVGAGI. Here the CDR3 DNA reads TGTGCCAGCAGCACCCGGGGGTCCGCGGAAAAACTGTTTTTT. Amino acid sequence: CASSTRGSAEKLFF.

The CDR3 DNA sequence: TGTGCCAGTACGAGTACCGGGGGCACAGATACGCAGTATTTT. Its protein product is CASTSTGGTDTQYF. The V gene is TRBV19, the J gene TRBJ2-3, with D maybe TRBD2 (5 bases). Germline V lookup: CDR1 LNHDA, CDR2 SQIVND (reference sequence). The CDR3 loop spans 14 amino acids. Trimming took off 7 bases at V and 1 base at J, with 12 bases between the two ends.

The chain uses TRBV20-1 and TRBJ2-1, with D uncertain. CDR3 length: 10 amino acids. CDR1 and CDR2 (germline): DFQATT, SNEGSKA (reference sequence). The V end was cut by 6 bases, the J end by 8 bases, with 8 bases between. In nucleotides, the CDR3 is TGCAGTGCCCGCGCGGATGAGCAGTTCTTC. Its translation is CSARADEQFF.

The rearrangement uses TRBV3-1 (or the pseudogene TRBV3-2) and TRBJ1-2; D perhaps matches TRBD1 (6 bases). Per the germline V gene, CDR1 is LGHDT and CDR2 is YNNKEL (reference sequence). The CDR3 runs 15 residues. Deletions cut 3 bases from V and 2 bases from J, with 13 bases between. CDR3 nucleotides: TGTGCCAGCAGCCACCTGGTAGGGACAAACTATGGCTACACCTTC. Protein product: CASSHLVGTNYGYTF.

The gene calls are TRBV20-1 and TRBJ2-4; D gene unclear. Germline lookup yields CDR1 DFQATT and CDR2 SNEGSKA (reference sequence). This CDR3 region has 10 residues. The V and J ends lost 2 bases and 8 bases respectively, with 4 bases between them. The CDR3 DNA is TGCAGTGCTAGAATAGACATTCAGTACTTC. The encoded protein is CSARIDIQYF.

The V call is TRBV18, the J call TRBJ2-5; 8 bases map to TRBD2. J lost 5 bases, V lost 4 bases, and 6 bases had no gene match. The CDR3 covers 14 residues. Germline CDR1 is KGHSH and CDR2 is LQKENI. Written as DNA, the CDR3 is TGTGCCAGCTCACGAAGCGGGAGTCAGGAGACCCAGTACTTC. It codes for CASSRSGSQETQYF.

This clone was seen a handful of times. CDR3 sequence: CASTSHNEQFF. CDR3 bases: TGTGCCAGCACGAGCCACAATGAGCAGTTCTTC. V is TRBV2 and J is TRBJ2-1; D gene unclear. Per the germline V gene, CDR1 is SNHLY and CDR2 is FYNNEI. The CDR3 totals 11 residues. V dropped 7 bases and J dropped 5 bases, with 6 bases sitting between them.

This chain uses TRBV28 with TRBJ1-5; the match to TRBD1 covers 10 bases. CDR1 is MDHEN and CDR2 is SYDVKM in the germline V gene. The V segment lost 2 bases and the J segment 2 bases; nucleotides outside the gene matches: 0. The CDR3 is 15 amino acids. CDR3 nucleotide sequence: TGTGCCAGCAGTTTAGGACAGGGGGGCAATCAGCCCCAGCATTTT. Translation: CASSLGQGGNQPQHF.

Details on this clone: The sample holds other DNA sequences that translate to the same CDR3. The chain recombines TRBV21-1 with TRBJ1-2; the table's D gene call, TRBD1, was not cross checked with the DNA. TRBV21-1 is listed as a pseudogene. This CDR3 is 16 amino acids long. Here the CDR3 DNA reads TGTGCCAGCAGCAAAGACACAACAGGGGGCGACTATGGCTACACCTTC. Residues: CASSKDTTGGDYGYTF.

In this sample, this clone turned up a few times. V and J are TRBV7-9 and TRBJ1-3; 7 bases align to TRBD1. The germline V gene encodes CDR1 SEHNR and CDR2 FQNEAQ (reference sequence). There are 14 residues in the CDR3. The J segment lost 2 bases and the V segment lost 5 bases, leaving 3 bases of the junction unmatched. The CDR3 is CASSAQGTGNTIYF. In DNA, the CDR3 is TGTGCCAGCAGCGCACAGGGGACTGGAAACACCATATATTTT.

The chain couples TRBV9 to TRBJ2-7; TRBD2 aligns across 10 bases. This CDR3 spans 16 amino acids. V trimming: 4 bases; J trimming: 10 bases; junction bases outside the gene matches: 17. Germline lookup yields CDR1 SGDLS and CDR2 YYNGEE. CDR3: CASSTTHGLAGGTQYF. DNA for the CDR3: TGTGCCAGCAGCACCACCCACGGGTTAGCGGGAGGTACACAGTACTTC.